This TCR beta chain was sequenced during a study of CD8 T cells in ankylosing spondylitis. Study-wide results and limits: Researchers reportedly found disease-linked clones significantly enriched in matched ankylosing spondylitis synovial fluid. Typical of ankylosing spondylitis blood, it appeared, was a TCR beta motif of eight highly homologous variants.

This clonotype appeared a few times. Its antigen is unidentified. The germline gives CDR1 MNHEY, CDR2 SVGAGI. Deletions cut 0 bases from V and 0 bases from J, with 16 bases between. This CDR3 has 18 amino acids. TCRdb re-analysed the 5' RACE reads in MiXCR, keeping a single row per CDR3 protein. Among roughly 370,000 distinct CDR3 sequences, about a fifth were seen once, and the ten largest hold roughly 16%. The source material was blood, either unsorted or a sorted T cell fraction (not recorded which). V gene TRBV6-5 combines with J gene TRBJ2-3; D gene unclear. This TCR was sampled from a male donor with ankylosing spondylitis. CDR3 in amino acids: CASSYSPLGRTSTDTQYF. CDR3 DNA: TGTGCCAGCAGTTACTCCCCACTCGGCAGGACCAGCACAGATACGCAGTATTTT.